The TCR beta chain described here comes from a study of Graves' ophthalmopathy and Graves' hyperthyroidism. Hyperthyroidism patients had new diagnoses, durations under 2 months, and ages of 18 to 65. Study-level findings and limits: Among expanded thyroid clonotypes above 0.001 frequency, most also occurred in blood. At just under 71% sensitivity and about 72% specificity, the model predicted progression of the ophthalmopathy.

This clonotype was counted ten times or more. The antigen remains undetermined. The CDR3 contains 14 residues. The V end was cut by 0 bases, the J end by 5 bases, with 13 bases between. Per germline, CDR1 DFQATT and CDR2 SNEGSKA (reference sequence). TCR beta CDR3 amplification used RNA transcripts. RT-PCR in the first round used HTBI primers; a second-round multiplex PCR followed. TCRdb called the multiplex PCR reads again in MiXCR, with one record for every CDR3 protein. The data show hundreds of thousands of distinct CDR3 sequences, with roughly 14% seen just once and roughly 7% held by the top ten.

The material sequenced was peripheral blood. The J gene is TRBJ1-1, the V gene TRBV20-1, with D hard to call. The receptor was derived from a woman aged 18-30 years with stable Graves' hyperthyroidism. The CDR3 sequence is CSARDKGRQTEAFF. CDR3 nucleotide sequence: TGCAGTGCTAGAGATAAAGGCCGCCAGACTGAAGCTTTCTTT.